This T cell receptor beta chain appears in the sequencing data of a study of shared clonotypes between healthy human individuals. There are 14 residues in the CDR3. The V gene lost 3 bases and the J gene lost 4 bases, with 14 bases spanning the gap. The germline CDR1 and CDR2 sequences are SGHKS and YYEKEE (reference sequence). The method was immunoSEQ multiplex PCR; TCRdb's version includes in-frame clones alone and lacks a portion of them. The sample records 2,500,000 or so clones, 90% to 95% being singletons. Everyone who donated was a Caucasian adult who lived in Nashville, Tennessee. The CD4+ fraction was divided into a CD45RA+ naive subset and a CD45RA-negative memory subset.

The sequence was collected from a man in his late teens or twenties in good health. Some clones in this sample may be carry-over from other donors' samples. The genes are TRBV5-5 and TRBJ2-7, with a possible D match to TRBD1 (5 bases). Sequenced: naive CD4+ T cells from PBMCs. Subset meaning: CD45RA+ positively selected. CDR3 nucleotide sequence: TGTGCCAGCAGCTCCCGCGACAGTCCTTACGAGCAGTACTTC. This codes for CASSSRDSPYEQYF.